The next 2 T cell receptor beta chains were all read from a single sample in a study of cytomegalovirus exposure and HLA in healthy donors. 13 Jbeta primers and 60 Vbeta primers were used for the PCR. TCRdb's table, derived via immunoSEQ multiplex PCR, lists solely in-frame clones and lacks some. The table records about 130,000 clones, about 74% of them present only once. The sample taken for sequencing was PBMCs. These receptors were taken from a man between 18 and 29 years old in good health and CMV-seropositive.

J is TRBJ2-1 and V is TRBV5-8; D unclear. This CDR3 spans 16 amino acids. Trimming left V 4 bases short and J 0 bases short, with 14 bases between. The germline CDR1 and CDR2 sequences are SGHTS and YDEGEE. Here the CDR3 DNA reads TGTGCCAGCAGCCCGCTCTTGAGGCACTCCTACAATGAGCAGTTCTTC. It specifies CASSPLLRHSYNEQFF.

A few counts support this clone. The chain recombines TRBV5-1 with TRBJ2-7; TRBD1 aligns across 10 bases. The length of the CDR3 is 13 residues. Germline CDR1 and CDR2: SGHRS and YFSETQ. V was clipped by 5 bases and J by 6 bases; unmatched bases: 5. In nucleotides, the CDR3 is TGCGCCAGCAGGTCCGGGACAGGGGCCGAGCAGTACTTC. This translates into CASRSGTGAEQYF.